This TCR beta chain was retrieved from a study of T cells in Graves' hyperthyroidism and ophthalmopathy. RNA transcripts gave rise to amplified TCR beta CDR3 regions. The TCR CDR3 was amplified in a first-round RT-PCR using the HTBI primer set. TCRdb ran MiXCR on the multiplex PCR reads and lists one entry per CDR3 protein. The repertoire holds a few hundred thousand distinct CDR3 sequences, with roughly 13% as singletons. Study observations and caveats: Most clonotypes expanded in thyroid above 0.001 were likewise present in blood.

This clonotype was recorded a few times. As yet, its antigen is unknown. With 3 bases removed from V and 5 bases from J, the gap between germline ends came to 18 bases. The CDR3 runs to 15 residues. Germline CDR1 and CDR2: DFQATT and SNEGSKA (reference sequence). The hyperthyroidism was newly diagnosed and had lasted under 2 months; the patients were aged 18 to 65. The genes are TRBV20-1 and TRBJ2-3, with D perhaps assigned TRBD1 or TRBD2 (5 bases each). This TCR was sampled from a man aged 25-40 years with Graves' hyperthyroidism that later progressed to Graves' ophthalmopathy. Material for sequencing was blood. The CDR3 is CSASRPIGDGDTQYF. The CDR3 DNA reads as TGCAGTGCTAGCCGCCCAATAGGGGACGGAGATACGCAGTATTTT.